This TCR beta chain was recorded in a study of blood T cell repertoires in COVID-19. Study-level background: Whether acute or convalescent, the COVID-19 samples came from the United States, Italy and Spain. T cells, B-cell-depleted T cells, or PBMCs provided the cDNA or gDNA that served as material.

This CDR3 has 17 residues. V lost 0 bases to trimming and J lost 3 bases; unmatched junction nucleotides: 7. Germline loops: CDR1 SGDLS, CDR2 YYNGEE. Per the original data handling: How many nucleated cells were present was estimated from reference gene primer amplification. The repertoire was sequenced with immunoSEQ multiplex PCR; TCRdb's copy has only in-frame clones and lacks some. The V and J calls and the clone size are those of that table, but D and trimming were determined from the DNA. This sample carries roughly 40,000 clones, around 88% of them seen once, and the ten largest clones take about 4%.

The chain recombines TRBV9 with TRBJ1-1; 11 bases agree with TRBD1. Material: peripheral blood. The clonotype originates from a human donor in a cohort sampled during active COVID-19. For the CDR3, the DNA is TGTGCCAGCAGCGTAGTAGGACAGGGGGCGCCTGACACTGAAGCTTTCTTT. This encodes CASSVVGQGAPDTEAFF.